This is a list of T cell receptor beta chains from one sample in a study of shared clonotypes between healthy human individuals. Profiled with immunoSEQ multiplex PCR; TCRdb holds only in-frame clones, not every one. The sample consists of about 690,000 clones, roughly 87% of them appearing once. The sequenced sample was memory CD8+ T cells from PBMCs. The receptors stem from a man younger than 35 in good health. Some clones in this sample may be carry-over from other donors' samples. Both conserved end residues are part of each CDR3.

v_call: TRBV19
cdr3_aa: CASSPSTGNSYGYTF

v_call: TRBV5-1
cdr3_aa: CASSLVPTGGGLGYGYTF

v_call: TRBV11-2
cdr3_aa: CASSSGTLSYEQYF

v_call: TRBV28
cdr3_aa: CASSPQGARYNEQFF

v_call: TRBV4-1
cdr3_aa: CASSPNGMGLAGDLYEQYF

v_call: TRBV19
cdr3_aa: CASSIRVGEAFF

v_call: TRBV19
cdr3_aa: CASLGSGTDTQYF

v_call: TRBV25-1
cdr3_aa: CASERAGELFF

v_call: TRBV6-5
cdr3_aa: CASGPTGIEQFF

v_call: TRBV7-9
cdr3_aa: CASSFPGQGVNEQFF

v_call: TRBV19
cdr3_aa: CASSISGSLTEAFF

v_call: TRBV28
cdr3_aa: CASIPPMNTEAFF

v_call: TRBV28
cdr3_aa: CASSLFRVVRTDTQYF

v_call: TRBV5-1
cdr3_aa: CASSLVPQGYGRPGLIDEQFF

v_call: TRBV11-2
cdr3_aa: CASSLLAGNEQFF

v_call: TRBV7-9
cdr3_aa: CASSPVLAAYNEQFF

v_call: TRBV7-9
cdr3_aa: CASSPGTATNEKLFF

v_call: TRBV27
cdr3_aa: CASSFSPSYEQYF

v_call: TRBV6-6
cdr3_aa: CASSYIWTSDEQFF

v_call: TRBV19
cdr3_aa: CASTPPGEELDTQYF

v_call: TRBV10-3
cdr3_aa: CAISVGQVRSGNTIYF

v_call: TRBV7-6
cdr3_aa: CASSLGPRTGGTNEKLFF

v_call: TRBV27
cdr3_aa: CASSPHMRGHGEQYF

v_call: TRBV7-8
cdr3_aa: CASSLQGWYEQYF

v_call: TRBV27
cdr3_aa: CASTHDRVGADTQYF

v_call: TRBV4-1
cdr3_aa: CASSRGPRAAGEQYF

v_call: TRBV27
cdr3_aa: CASSAYDRGLTGELFF

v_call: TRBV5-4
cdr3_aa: CASSLGDLRNSYNEQFF

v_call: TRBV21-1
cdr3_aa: CASSKWELAGVLPPEQFF

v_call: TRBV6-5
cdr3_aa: CASSGGLRNYEQYF

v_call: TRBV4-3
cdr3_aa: CASSQDIGGMTSGANVLTF

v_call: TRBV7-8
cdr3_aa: CASSLLGLNNEKLFF

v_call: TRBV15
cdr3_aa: CATSREGPLSDTEAFF

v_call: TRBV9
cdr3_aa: CASSVAGRSHYNEQFF

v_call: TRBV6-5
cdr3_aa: CASSERGDEDEQYF

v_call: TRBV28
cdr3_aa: CASSLGLRNQPQHF

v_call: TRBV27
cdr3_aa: CASIQTGLRTEAFF

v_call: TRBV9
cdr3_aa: CASSPGQGYEQYF

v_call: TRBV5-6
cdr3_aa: CASSLELREGPHEQYF

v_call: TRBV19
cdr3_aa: CASSIGGTAYEQYF

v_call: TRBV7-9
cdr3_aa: CASSLGTINEQFF

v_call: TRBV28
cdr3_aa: CATRPHMNTGELFF

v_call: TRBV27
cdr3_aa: CASSFAGEPKLFF

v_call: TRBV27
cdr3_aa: CASSLLSPSYEQYF

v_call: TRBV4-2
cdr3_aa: CASSLGQGNGYTF

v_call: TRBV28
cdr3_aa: CASSFAGVHNEQFF

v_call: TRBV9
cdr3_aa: CASSAGTDNQPQHF

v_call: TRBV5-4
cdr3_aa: CASSYNSRSNEQFF

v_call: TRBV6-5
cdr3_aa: CASSYPPGNTEAFF

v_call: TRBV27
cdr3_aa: CASSFIRDSNQPQHF

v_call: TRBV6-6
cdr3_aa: CASSILAGTYNEQFF